This is a list of T cell receptor beta chains from one sample in a study of regulatory T cells. Assay used: immunoSEQ multiplex PCR; TCRdb lists only in-frame clones, some missing. Altogether around 30,000 clones are present, 93% being singletons, with the ten largest covering around 0.94%. The sample taken for sequencing was conventional CD4+ T cells sorted from blood. The receptors shown here come from a child aged 2 to 10 with CD3G deficiency. Each CDR3 is given with its conserved first and last residue. The D gene is left open where the match is weak. Only part of the rows carry a size: once, few, many, or a class if the clone is expanded.

J: TRBJ2-7; D: NA; size: NA; V: TRBV6-1; CDR3: CASSVSGRYEQYF; DNA: TGTGCCAGCAGTGTGTCTGGACGATACGAGCAGTACTTC
J: TRBJ2-7; D: NA; size: NA; V: TRBV15; CDR3: CATSSHSGRDLSYEQYF; DNA: TGTGCCACCAGCAGTCACTCAGGCAGGGACCTCTCCTACGAGCAGTACTTC
J: TRBJ2-7; D: NA; size: NA; V: TRBV14; CDR3: CASSQAATEPSYEQYF; DNA: TGTGCCAGCAGCCAAGCTGCGACAGAACCCTCCTACGAGCAGTACTTC
J: TRBJ2-7; D: TRBD1; size: NA; V: TRBV6-1; CDR3: CASRGQGRGKGEQYF; DNA: TGTGCCAGCAGAGGACAGGGGAGGGGCAAAGGCGAGCAGTACTTC
J: TRBJ2-3; D: NA; size: NA; V: TRBV19; CDR3: CASSIDGLTTPQYF; DNA: TGTGCCAGTAGTATAGACGGTCTCACTACCCCGCAGTATTTT
J: TRBJ1-1; D: NA; size: NA; V: TRBV18; CDR3: CASSVQTNTEAFF; DNA: TGTGCCAGCTCGGTCCAAACAAACACTGAAGCTTTCTTT
J: TRBJ2-7; D: NA; size: NA; V: TRBV10-3; CDR3: CAISEARGYEQYF; DNA: TGTGCCATCAGTGAGGCAAGGGGGTACGAGCAGTACTTC
J: TRBJ2-7; D: TRBD2; size: few; V: TRBV6-1; CDR3: CASSERGGRRVEQYF; DNA: TGTGCCAGCAGTGAAAGGGGCGGGAGGCGCGTCGAGCAGTACTTC
J: TRBJ1-5; D: NA; size: few; V: TRBV6-1; CDR3: CASTVGGSHQPQHF; DNA: TGTGCCAGCACTGTGGGGGGATCCCATCAGCCCCAGCATTTT
J: TRBJ2-3; D: NA; size: NA; V: TRBV7-9; CDR3: CASSFGLSTDTQYF; DNA: TGTGCCAGCAGCTTCGGACTAAGCACGGATACGCAGTATTTT
J: TRBJ1-1; D: NA; size: NA; V: TRBV28; CDR3: CASRTTGLRTEAFF; DNA: TGTGCCAGCAGGACTACAGGGCTCCGTACTGAAGCTTTCTTT
J: TRBJ2-3; D: NA; size: NA; V: TRBV28; CDR3: CASSTLAGSSTDTQYF; DNA: TGTGCCAGCAGTACTCTCGCGGGGTCGAGCACAGATACGCAGTATTTT